These T cell receptor beta chains were read from a single sample in a study of blood T cells in healthy people across ages. Using its own MiXCR run on the 5' RACE reads, TCRdb lists one record per CDR3 protein. The sample holds 700,000 to 900,000 distinct CDR3 sequences; more than 25% are singletons and the top ten take 2.5% to 3.5%. The same data also contributed to another study, on T cells of mothers and their children.

Material for sequencing was blood. The receptors originated from a boy aged 5-17 years in good health. CDR3s include the opening cysteine and the closing phenylalanine or tryptophan. D genes are given only for firm matches. Only some rows state a clone size, as once, few, many or a class for expanded clones.

d_gene,v_gene,abundance,j_gene,CDR3nt,CDR3aa
TRBD1,TRBV2,few,TRBJ1-4,TGTGCCAGCAGTGGTGACAGGGGAGAGGATGAAAAACTGTTTTTT,CASSGDRGEDEKLFF
-,TRBV5-5,few,TRBJ2-7,TGTGCCAGCAGCTTGGAGTGGGACCTCTCCTACGAGCAGTACTTC,CASSLEWDLSYEQYF
-,TRBV9,few,TRBJ2-7,TGTGCCAGCAGCGTATCAGCAGTATCCTACGAGCAGTACTTC,CASSVSAVSYEQYF
-,TRBV5-1,-,TRBJ1-6,TGCGCCAGCAGCTTGGGGCAGTTCTTGTCACCCCTCCACTTT,CASSLGQFLSPLHF
-,TRBV7-9,few,TRBJ1-5,TGTGCCAGCAGCTTAGAAGGGCCGCAGCCCCAGCATTTT,CASSLEGPQPQHF
-,TRBV7-3,-,TRBJ2-5,TGTGCCAGCAGCAAGGGACAACAAGAGACCCAGTACTTC,CASSKGQQETQYF
TRBD2,TRBV27,-,TRBJ2-6,TGTGCCAGCAGTCCAAGGGAGGGCGCAAGCTCTGGGGCCAACGTCCTGACTTTC,CASSPREGASSGANVLTF
TRBD1,TRBV28,-,TRBJ2-7,TGTGCCAGCAGCCCCCTAGAGGGACAGGGAGCGTACGAGCAGTACTTC,CASSPLEGQGAYEQYF
-,TRBV7-9,few,TRBJ2-6,TGTGCCAGCAGCTTGACGGTCCGCCTAGGGGCCAACGTCCTGACTTTC,CASSLTVRLGANVLTF
-,TRBV20-1,-,TRBJ2-4,TGCAGTGCTAGAGCATCCGACATTCAGTACTTC,CSARASDIQYF
TRBD2,TRBV5-4,-,TRBJ2-3,TGTGCCAGCAGCTTATACGGGGGGAACACAGATACGCAGTATTTT,CASSLYGGNTDTQYF
TRBD2,TRBV2,-,TRBJ2-5,TGTGCCACCGACACTAGCGTATACCAAGAGACCCAGTACTTC,CATDTSVYQETQYF
TRBD1,TRBV28,once,TRBJ2-4,TGTGCCAGCACCTGGACAGGGGGCTTGGACATTCAGTACTTC,CASTWTGGLDIQYF
TRBD1,TRBV20-1,few,TRBJ2-5,TGCAGTGCTAGGTCAGGGGGCGAACAAGAGACCCAGTACTTC,CSARSGGEQETQYF
-,TRBV7-6,-,TRBJ2-2,TGTGCCAGCAGCTTAAATCCAGGAGTGGACGGGGAGCTGTTTTTT,CASSLNPGVDGELFF
-,TRBV2,-,TRBJ2-7,TGTGCCAGCAGGGGAAGGGGCGAGCAGTACTTC,CASRGRGEQYF
-,TRBV11-3,-,TRBJ2-4,TGTGCCAGCAGCTCGACAGGCCTCGGGGGAAACATTCAGTACTTC,CASSSTGLGGNIQYF
TRBD1,TRBV4-1,-,TRBJ2-1,TGCGCCAGCAGCCACGGTTTTAGACAGGGATCTAGTAATGAGCAGTTCTTC,CASSHGFRQGSSNEQFF
TRBD1,TRBV9,many,TRBJ1-6,TGTGCCAGCAGCCCCGGACAGGGCTCACCCCTCCACTTT,CASSPGQGSPLHF
-,TRBV3-1,-,TRBJ2-1,TGTGCCAGCAGCCAAGTCAGCGGGCGTGCCTACAATGAGCAGTTCTTC,CASSQVSGRAYNEQFF
-,TRBV6-6,few,TRBJ2-7,TGTGCCAGCAGTCCCTCGGACTACGAGCAGTACTTC,CASSPSDYEQYF
-,TRBV3-1,-,TRBJ1-2,TGTGCCAGCAGCCAAGATGTAGGGGACCCACCTGGATACACCTTC,CASSQDVGDPPGYTF
-,TRBV10-1,-,TRBJ2-7,TGCGCCAGCTCCCTATGTGGGGCGGGCGGCATCTTC,CASSLCGAGGIF
-,TRBV7-3,-,TRBJ2-6,TGTGCCAGCAGCAAGGACAGCGTCCCCTCGGGGGCCAACGTCCTGACTTTC,CASSKDSVPSGANVLTF
-,TRBV4-1,-,TRBJ2-1,TGCGCCAGCAGCCCCGCGGCCCAGCAGGCCTACAATGAGCAGTTCTTC,CASSPAAQQAYNEQFF
TRBD1,TRBV29-1,few,TRBJ1-4,TGCAGCGTGGGCCGGGACAGCCTTTTGGGGGAAAAACTGTTTTTT,CSVGRDSLLGEKLFF
-,TRBV6-4,-,TRBJ2-3,TGTGCCAGCAGTGCCCGAAGAGGGGGAATAGATACGCAGTATTTT,CASSARRGGIDTQYF
TRBD1,TRBV7-2,-,TRBJ2-1,TGTGCCAGCAGCTTAGAACAGGGGGCCTACAATGAGCAGTTCTTC,CASSLEQGAYNEQFF
TRBD1,TRBV28,-,TRBJ2-4,TGTGCCAGCAGCACCGGGACAGGGAGAGACATTCAGTACTTC,CASSTGTGRDIQYF
TRBD2,TRBV7-3,few,TRBJ2-1,TGTGCCAGCAGCTTAACGGGCGGGGGGGCCTACAATGAGCAGTTCTTC,CASSLTGGGAYNEQFF
-,TRBV28,-,TRBJ2-5,TGTGCCAGCAGTCACGGGGTTCTCCTGGAGACCCAGTACTTC,CASSHGVLLETQYF
-,TRBV3-1,few,TRBJ1-1,TGTGCCAGCACCTTCACCCGGGGGAACACTGAAGCTTTCTTT,CASTFTRGNTEAFF
TRBD1,TRBV9,-,TRBJ1-2,TGTGCCAGCAGCCGCGAGGACAGGCCTAACTATGGCTACACCTTC,CASSREDRPNYGYTF
-,TRBV11-2,-,TRBJ1-1,TGTGCCAGCAGCGCGGACAGCTCCAGCACTGAAGCTTTCTTT,CASSADSSSTEAFF
-,TRBV7-2,-,TRBJ2-7,TGTGCCAGCAGCCTCACCTCCGGACAGCGCTACGAGCAGTACTTC,CASSLTSGQRYEQYF
-,TRBV29-1,-,TRBJ2-6,TGCAGCGTTGAGGAGGGGGCTGGGGCCAACGTCCTGACTTTC,CSVEEGAGANVLTF
-,TRBV6-2/TRBV6-3,few,TRBJ2-4,TGTGCCAGCAGGCCCCGGGGGGCTTTAAACATTCAGTACTTC,CASRPRGALNIQYF
TRBD1,TRBV2,few,TRBJ1-4,TGTGCCAGCATCCGTCTTCCGGGACAGAATGAAAAACTGTTTTTT,CASIRLPGQNEKLFF
-,TRBV20-1,few,TRBJ1-1,TGCAGTGGCCCAGGGTCTATGAACACTGAAGCTTTCTTT,CSGPGSMNTEAFF
TRBD2,TRBV27,-,TRBJ2-3,TGTGCCAGCAGTGTGACTAGCGGGGGGGCTACTACGCAGTATTTT,CASSVTSGGATTQYF
TRBD1,TRBV2,once,TRBJ2-5,TGTGCCAGCAGTGAAGAAGGACAGGGGGCCGAGACCCAGTACTTC,CASSEEGQGAETQYF
-,TRBV20-1,-,TRBJ2-1,TGCAGTGCCGCCCTCGGTACGGGGGAGTACAATGAGCAGTTCTTC,CSAALGTGEYNEQFF
-,TRBV5-5,many,TRBJ2-1,TGTGCCAGCAGCCCCCAGGTCCGTGCCCTGGGGGTCAATGAGCAGTTCTTC,CASSPQVRALGVNEQFF
-,TRBV6-2/TRBV6-3,-,TRBJ1-1,TGTGCCAGCACCAGAACCCCGGACACTGAAGCTTTCTTT,CASTRTPDTEAFF
-,TRBV11-2,-,TRBJ2-4,TGTGCCAGCAGCCCCCGGGGCGAGGCCAAAAACATTCACTACTTC,CASSPRGEAKNIHYF
TRBD1,TRBV28,few,TRBJ1-4,TGTGCCAGCAGTCGCAGGGGGCGGAATGAAAAACTGTTTTTT,CASSRRGRNEKLFF
-,TRBV7-9,few,TRBJ1-1,TGTGCCAGCAGCTTAGCCTGGCCCCCCACTGAAGCTTTCTTT,CASSLAWPPTEAFF
TRBD1,TRBV20-1,many,TRBJ1-6,TGCAGTGCTAGAGATCGAGGACAGGGGAAAGGATCACCCCTCCACTTT,CSARDRGQGKGSPLHF
-,TRBV4-1,-,TRBJ1-4,TGCGCCAGCAGCCAACCAGTCCGGGACCCTAATGAAAAACTGTTTTTT,CASSQPVRDPNEKLFF
-,TRBV11-2,-,TRBJ1-4,TGTGCCAGCAGCTTAGATTGGAGGGGAACAAAGAAACTGTTTTTT,CASSLDWRGTKKLFF
-,TRBV12-3/TRBV12-4,few,TRBJ2-1,TGTGCCAGCAGTTTGCGAGGCTTATACAATGAGCAGTTCTTC,CASSLRGLYNEQFF
-,TRBV4-1,-,TRBJ2-5,TGCGCCAGCAGCCAGCCCGGACGGGAGACCCAGTACTTC,CASSQPGRETQYF
-,TRBV12-3/TRBV12-4,-,TRBJ2-7,TGTGCCAGCAGGCTCAAGGTATTCGGGGGATACGAGCAGTACTTC,CASRLKVFGGYEQYF
-,TRBV29-1,-,TRBJ1-1,TGCAGCGCTGTTAGGGGCACCACTGAAGCTTTCTTT,CSAVRGTTEAFF